This record looks at one T cell receptor (beta chain) sequence and its context. Its antigen remains unknown. The data are from a study of CXCR3-negative and CXCR3-positive naive CD8 T cells. The study, taken as a whole, reports: Naive CXCR3-positive and CXCR3-negative cells shared TRBV-TRBJ usage; memory cells diverged. It was found that naive subsets had comparable surface CD5, and TCR strength was inferred from TRB CDR3 properties. Relative to CXCR3-negative naive cells, CXCR3-positive naive cells had more hydrophobic TRB CDR3s. Partially decreased CXCR3 expression was recorded after cryopreservation, and fresh PBMCs were used in most assays.

The germline V gene has CDR1 SQVTM and CDR2 ANQGSEA. The CDR3 sequence is 14 residues long. The naive CD8+ gate required CD45RO-CCR7+CD27+CD95- phenotype. Carrying UMI labels, the TRB cDNA libraries were prepared through 5' RACE. TCRdb reprocessed the 5' RACE reads, keeping one entry per CDR3 protein, no DNA. The sample holds 120,000 to 150,000 distinct CDR3 sequences. The sequencing input was naive CXCR3+ CD8+ T cells from blood. Subset denoted: CD45RO-CCR7+CD27+CD95- naive CD8+ T cells expressing CXCR3 (TNR3+). The J gene is TRBJ2-7, the V gene TRBV29-1; TCRdb's D gene call, TRBD2, goes unchecked for lack of DNA. This clonotype was sampled from a human donor in good health. Some clones in this sample may be carry-over from other donors' samples. CDR3 region: CSVVELAGEYEQYF.